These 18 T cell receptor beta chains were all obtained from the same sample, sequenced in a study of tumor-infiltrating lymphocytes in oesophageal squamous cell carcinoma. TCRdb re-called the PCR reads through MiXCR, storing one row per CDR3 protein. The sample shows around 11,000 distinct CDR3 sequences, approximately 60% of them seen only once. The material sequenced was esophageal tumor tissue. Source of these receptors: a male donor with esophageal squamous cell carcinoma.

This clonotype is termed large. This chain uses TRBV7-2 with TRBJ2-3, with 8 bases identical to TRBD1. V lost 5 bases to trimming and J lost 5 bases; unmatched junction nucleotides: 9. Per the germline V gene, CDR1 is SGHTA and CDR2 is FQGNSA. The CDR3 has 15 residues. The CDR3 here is CASSHGQGGGDTQYF. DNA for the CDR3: TGTGCCAGCAGCCACGGACAGGGTGGGGGAGATACGCAGTATTTT.

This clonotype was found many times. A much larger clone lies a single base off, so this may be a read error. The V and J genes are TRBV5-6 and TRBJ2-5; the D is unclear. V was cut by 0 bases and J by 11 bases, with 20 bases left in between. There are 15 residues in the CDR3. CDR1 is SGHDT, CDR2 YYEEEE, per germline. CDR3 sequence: CASSLVGLSYNEQYF. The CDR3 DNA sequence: TGTGCCAGCAGCTTGGTTGGTCTTTCCTACAATGAGCAGTACTTC.

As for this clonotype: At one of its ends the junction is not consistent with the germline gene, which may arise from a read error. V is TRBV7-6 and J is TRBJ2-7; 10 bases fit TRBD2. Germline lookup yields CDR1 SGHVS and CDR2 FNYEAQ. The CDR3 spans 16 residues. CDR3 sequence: CASSYSIAGGYNEQYF. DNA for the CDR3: TGTGCTAGCAGCTATTCAATAGCGGGGGGATACAATGAGCAGTACTTC.

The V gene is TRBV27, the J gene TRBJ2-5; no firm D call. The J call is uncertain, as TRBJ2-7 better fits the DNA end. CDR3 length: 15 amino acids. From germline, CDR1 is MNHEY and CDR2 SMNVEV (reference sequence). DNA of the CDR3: TGTGCCAGCAGTTTATCGTCCGCTAGCTCCTACGAGCAGTACTTC. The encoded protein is CASSLSSASSYEQYF.

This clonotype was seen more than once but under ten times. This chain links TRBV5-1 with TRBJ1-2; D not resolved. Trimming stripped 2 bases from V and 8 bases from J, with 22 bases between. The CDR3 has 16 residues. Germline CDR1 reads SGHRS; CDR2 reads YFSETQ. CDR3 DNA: TGCGCCAGCAGCTTAACCGAACGGGGTTATAGGCACGGCTACACCTTC. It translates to CASSLTERGYRHGYTF. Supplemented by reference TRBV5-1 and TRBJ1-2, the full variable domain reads KAGVTQTPRYLIKTRGQQVTLSCSPISGHRSVSWYQQTPGQGLQFLFEYFSETQRNKGNFPGRFSGRQFSNSRSEMNVSTLELGDSALYLCASSLTERGYRHGYTFGSGTRLTVV.

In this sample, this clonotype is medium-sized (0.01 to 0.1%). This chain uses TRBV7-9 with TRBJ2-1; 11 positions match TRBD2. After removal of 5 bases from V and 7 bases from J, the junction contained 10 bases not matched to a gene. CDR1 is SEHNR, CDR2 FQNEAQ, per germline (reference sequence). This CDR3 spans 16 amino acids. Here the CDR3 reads CASSPSSGRAKNEQFF. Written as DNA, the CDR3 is TGTGCCAGCAGCCCGAGTAGCGGGAGGGCCAAGAATGAGCAGTTCTTC.

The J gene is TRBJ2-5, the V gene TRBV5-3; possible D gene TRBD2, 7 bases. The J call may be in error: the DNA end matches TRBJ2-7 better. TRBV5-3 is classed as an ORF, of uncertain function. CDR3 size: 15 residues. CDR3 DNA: TGTGCCAGCATCAAGAGGGAGGGGGGAGAGGACGAGCAGTACTTC. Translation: CASIKREGGEDEQYF.

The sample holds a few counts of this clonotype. CDR3 DNA sequence: TGTGCCAGCAGCTCTTACCCCACAGATACGCAGTATTTT. As protein: CASSSYPTDTQYF. This chain connects TRBV7-2 to TRBJ2-3; D remains ambiguous. The V and J ends lost 4 bases and 2 bases respectively, with 7 bases between them. Germline lookup yields CDR1 SGHTA and CDR2 FQGNSA. The CDR3 totals 13 residues.

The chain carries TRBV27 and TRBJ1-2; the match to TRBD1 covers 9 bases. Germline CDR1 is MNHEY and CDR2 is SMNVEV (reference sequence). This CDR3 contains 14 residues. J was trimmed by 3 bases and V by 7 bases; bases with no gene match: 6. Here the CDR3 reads CASKGTGWDYGYTF. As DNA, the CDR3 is TGTGCCAGCAAAGGGACAGGGTGGGACTATGGCTACACCTTC.

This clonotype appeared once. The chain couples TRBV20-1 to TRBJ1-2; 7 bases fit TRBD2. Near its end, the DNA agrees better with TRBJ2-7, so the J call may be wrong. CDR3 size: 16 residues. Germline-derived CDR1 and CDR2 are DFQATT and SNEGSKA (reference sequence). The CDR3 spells CSARDVRGRYPYEQYF. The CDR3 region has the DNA TGCAGTGCTAGAGATGTTCGCGGGAGATACCCTTACGAGCAGTACTTC.

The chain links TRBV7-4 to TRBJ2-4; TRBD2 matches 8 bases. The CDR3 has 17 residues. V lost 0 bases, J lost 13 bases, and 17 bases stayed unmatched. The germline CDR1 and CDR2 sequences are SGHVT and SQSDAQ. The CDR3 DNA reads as TGTGCCAGCAGCTTAGCGCGGTTAGCGGGATGGCAACCGGAGCAGTACTTC. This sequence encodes CASSLARLAGWQPEQYF.

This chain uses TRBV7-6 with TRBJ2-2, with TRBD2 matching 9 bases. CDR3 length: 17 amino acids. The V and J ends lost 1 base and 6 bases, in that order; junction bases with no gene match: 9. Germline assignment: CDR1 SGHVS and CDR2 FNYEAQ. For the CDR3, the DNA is TGTGCCAGCAGCTTAGGTGGCGGGAGGGCCGATGCCGGGGAGCTGTTTTTT. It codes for CASSLGGGRADAGELFF. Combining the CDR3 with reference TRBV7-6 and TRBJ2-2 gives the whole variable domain GAGVSQSPRYKVTKRGQDVALRCDPISGHVSLYWYRQALGQGPEFLTYFNYEAQQDKSGLPNDRFSAERPEGSISTLTIQRTEQRDSAMYRCASSLGGGRADAGELFFGEGSRLTVL.

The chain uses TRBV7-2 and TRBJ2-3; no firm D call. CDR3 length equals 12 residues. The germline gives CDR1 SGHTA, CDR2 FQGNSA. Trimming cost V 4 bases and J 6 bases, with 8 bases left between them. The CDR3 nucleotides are TGTGCCAGCAGCTCCTGGACGGATACGCAGTATTTT. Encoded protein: CASSSWTDTQYF.

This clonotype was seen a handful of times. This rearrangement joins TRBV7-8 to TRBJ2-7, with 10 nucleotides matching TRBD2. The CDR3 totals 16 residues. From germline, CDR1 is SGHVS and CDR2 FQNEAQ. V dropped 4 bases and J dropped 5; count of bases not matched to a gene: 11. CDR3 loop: CASSSALGSGGNEQYF. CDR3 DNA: TGTGCCAGCAGCTCTGCCCTGGGTAGCGGGGGGAACGAGCAGTACTTC.

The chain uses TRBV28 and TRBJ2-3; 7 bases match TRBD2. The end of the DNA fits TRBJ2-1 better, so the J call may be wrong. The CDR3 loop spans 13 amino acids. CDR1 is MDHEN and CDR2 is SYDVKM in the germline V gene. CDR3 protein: CASKEAGRDEQFF. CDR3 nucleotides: TGTGCCAGCAAAGAAGCGGGAAGGGATGAGCAGTTCTTC.

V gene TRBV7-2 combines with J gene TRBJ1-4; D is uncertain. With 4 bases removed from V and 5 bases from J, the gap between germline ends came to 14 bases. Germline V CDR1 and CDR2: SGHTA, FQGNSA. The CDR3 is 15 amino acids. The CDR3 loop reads CASSSNMVENEKLFF. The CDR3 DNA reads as TGTGCCAGCAGCTCGAACATGGTGGAAAATGAAAAACTGTTTTTT.

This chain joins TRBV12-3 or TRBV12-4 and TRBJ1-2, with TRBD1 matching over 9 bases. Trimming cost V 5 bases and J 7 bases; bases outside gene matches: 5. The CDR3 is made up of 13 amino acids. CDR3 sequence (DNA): TGTGCCAGCAGTGACAGGGGGAAATTTGGCTACACCTTC. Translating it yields CASSDRGKFGYTF.

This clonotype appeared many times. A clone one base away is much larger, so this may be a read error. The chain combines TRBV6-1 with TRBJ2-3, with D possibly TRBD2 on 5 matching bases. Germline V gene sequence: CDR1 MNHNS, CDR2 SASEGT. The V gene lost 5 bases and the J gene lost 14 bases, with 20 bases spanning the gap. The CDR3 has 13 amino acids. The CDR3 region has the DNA TGTGCCAGCAGTCTCCAAAACACCGGGGAGCTGTATTTT. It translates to CASSLQNTGELYF.